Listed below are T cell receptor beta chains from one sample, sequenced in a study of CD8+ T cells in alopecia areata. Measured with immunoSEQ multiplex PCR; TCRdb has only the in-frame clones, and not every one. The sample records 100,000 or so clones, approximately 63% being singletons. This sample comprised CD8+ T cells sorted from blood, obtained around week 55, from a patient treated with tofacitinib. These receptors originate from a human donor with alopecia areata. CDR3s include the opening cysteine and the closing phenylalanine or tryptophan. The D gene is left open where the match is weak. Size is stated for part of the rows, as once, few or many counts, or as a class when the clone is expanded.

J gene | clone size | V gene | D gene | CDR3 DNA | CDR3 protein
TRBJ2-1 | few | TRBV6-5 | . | TGTGCCAGCGGACGTCCCTACAATGAGCAGTTCTTC | CASGRPYNEQFF
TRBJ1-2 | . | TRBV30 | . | TGTGCCTCTATAGGCCTTCGGGTTGGTAGCTACACCTTC | CASIGLRVGSYTF
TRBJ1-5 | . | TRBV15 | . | TGTGCCACCAGCAGAGACAGGGCTGTCAATCAGCCCCAGCATTTT | CATSRDRAVNQPQHF
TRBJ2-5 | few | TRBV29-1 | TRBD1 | TGCAGCGTTGAAGAGTCGGACAGGGGGCGGGAGACCCAGTACTTC | CSVEESDRGRETQYF
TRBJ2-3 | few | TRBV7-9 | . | TGTGCCAGCAGCTTAAAAGGAGGCCAGGCAGATACGCAGTATTTT | CASSLKGGQADTQYF
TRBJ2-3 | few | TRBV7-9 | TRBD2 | TGTGCCAGCGCGACTAGCGGGGGGCCCGGTACAGATACGCAGTATTTT | CASATSGGPGTDTQYF
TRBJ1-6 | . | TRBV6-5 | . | TGTGCCAGCAGTTATTCCGGCAGGGGAGATTCACCCCTCCACTTT | CASSYSGRGDSPLHF
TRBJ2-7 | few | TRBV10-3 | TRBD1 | TGTGCCATCAGGGGACAGACCTACGAGCAGTACTTC | CAIRGQTYEQYF
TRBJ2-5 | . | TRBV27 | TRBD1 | TGTGCCAGCAGTCAGGGGGCGGGGGAGACCCAGTACTTC | CASSQGAGETQYF
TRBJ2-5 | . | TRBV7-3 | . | TGTGCCAGCAGCTCAGGGGAGGGGGAGACCCAGTACTTC | CASSSGEGETQYF
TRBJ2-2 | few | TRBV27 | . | TGTGCCAGCAGTTTTAGGTTTGGCAACGGGGAGCTGTTTTTT | CASSFRFGNGELFF
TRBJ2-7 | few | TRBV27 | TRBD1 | TGTGCCAGCAGTTTGGGACAGGTCAGCTCCTACGAGCAGTACTTC | CASSLGQVSSYEQYF
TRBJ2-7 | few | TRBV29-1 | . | TGCAGCGTCGCCCACGGGGGCAACGAGCAGTACTTC | CSVAHGGNEQYF
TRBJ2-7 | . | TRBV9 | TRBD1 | TGTGCCAGCAGCGTAGTTGGGACAGGGTCTGAGCAGTACTTC | CASSVVGTGSEQYF
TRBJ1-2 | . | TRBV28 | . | TGTGCCAGCACGTTGGGCTCCTATGGCTACACCTTC | CASTLGSYGYTF
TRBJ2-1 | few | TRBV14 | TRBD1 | TGTGCCAGCAGACAGGGGGCCTACAATGAGCAGTTCTTC | CASRQGAYNEQFF
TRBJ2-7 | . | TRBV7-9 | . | TGTGCCAGCAGCTTAGATAGGGGGGACGAGCAGTACTTC | CASSLDRGDEQYF
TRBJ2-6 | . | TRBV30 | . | TGTGCCTGGGACCCTGGGGCCAACGTCCTGACTTTC | CAWDPGANVLTF
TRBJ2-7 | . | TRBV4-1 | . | TGCGCCAGCAGCCCACGGACAGACTACGAGCAGTACTTC | CASSPRTDYEQYF
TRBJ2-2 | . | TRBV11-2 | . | TGTGCCAGCAGCTTAGGTGTTAGGGAGCTGTTTTTT | CASSLGVRELFF
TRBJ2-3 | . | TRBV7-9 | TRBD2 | TGTGCCAGCAGCTTAGAAGAGCGGGGCGGAAGCACAGATACGCAGTATTTT | CASSLEERGGSTDTQYF
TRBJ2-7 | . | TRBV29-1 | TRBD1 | TGCAGCGTTGAAAGGGGACAGGAGGGGTACGAGCAGTACTTC | CSVERGQEGYEQYF
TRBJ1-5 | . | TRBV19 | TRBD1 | TGTGCCAGTAGTAATATCCGGGACAGAAATCAGCCCCAGCATTTT | CASSNIRDRNQPQHF
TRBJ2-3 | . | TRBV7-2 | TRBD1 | TGTGCCAGCAGCCGAGACAGGGACCGGAGCACAGATACGCAGTATTTT | CASSRDRDRSTDTQYF
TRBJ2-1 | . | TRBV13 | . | TGTGCCAGCAGCCGACCCGGGACAAGGGGCAATGAGCAGTTCTTC | CASSRPGTRGNEQFF
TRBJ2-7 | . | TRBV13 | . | TGTGCCAGCAGCTCCGGGCCCAATACAATGGGTGAGCAGTACTTC | CASSSGPNTMGEQYF
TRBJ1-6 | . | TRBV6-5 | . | TGTGCCAGCAGTTACGCCTTGGGCCAAAGGATTTCACCCCTCCACTTT | CASSYALGQRISPLHF
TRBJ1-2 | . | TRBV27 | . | TGTGCCAGCAGTAGTGGTGGATCACCCCGGCGGCATGGCTACACCTTC | CASSSGGSPRRHGYTF
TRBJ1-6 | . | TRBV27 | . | TGTGCCAGCAGTTCTGGGTTGGGGAATTCACCCCTCCACTTT | CASSSGLGNSPLHF
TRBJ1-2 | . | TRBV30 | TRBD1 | TGTGCCTGGGATCCCGCGGGACAGGGAGCCTGGGGCTACACCTTC | CAWDPAGQGAWGYTF
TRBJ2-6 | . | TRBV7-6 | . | TGTGCCACCCAGCACCAGTCGAGTTCCTCTGGGGCCAACGTCCTGACTTTC | CATQHQSSSSGANVLTF
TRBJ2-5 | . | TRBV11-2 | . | TGTGCCAGCAACGGTGGGGGGGCCCTAGAGACCCAGTACTTC | CASNGGGALETQYF
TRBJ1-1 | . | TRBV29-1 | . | TGCAGCGTCGTCGGGAAGAACACTGAAGCTTTCTTT | CSVVGKNTEAFF